Listed below are T cell receptor beta chains from one sample, sequenced in a study of CD8 T cells in ankylosing spondylitis. MiXCR, run by TCRdb on the 5' RACE reads, gives a single entry per CDR3 protein. The data show 250,000 to 300,000 distinct CDR3 sequences, 20% seen once. Sequencing was performed on blood, either unsorted or a sorted T cell fraction (not recorded which). These receptors all come from a male donor with ankylosing spondylitis or in good health (not recorded which). CDR3s include the opening cysteine and the closing phenylalanine or tryptophan. Fields, in order: V gene, J gene, CDR3 protein.

>TRBV20-1|TRBJ2-3
CSVLGVRDTQYF
>TRBV6-2/TRBV6-3|TRBJ2-1
CASNKLGGPYNEQFF
>TRBV2|TRBJ2-6
CASQLQGWDSGANVLTF
>TRBV20-1|TRBJ2-3
CSARSPGGGADTQYF
>TRBV20-1|TRBJ1-6
CSARDQGSPLHF
>TRBV29-1|TRBJ1-5
CSVGGQNQPQHF
>TRBV10-3|TRBJ2-2
CAISESGQGVFTGELFF
>TRBV6-1|TRBJ1-5
CASRWGEYGNQPQHF
>TRBV3-1|TRBJ1-1
CASSSGRETEAFF
>TRBV9|TRBJ2-3
CASSPSRAPQDTQYF